The clone carrying this T cell receptor beta chain showed up just a few times. Antigen unknown. The CDR3 runs to 12 residues. Germline loops: CDR1 SQVTM, CDR2 ANQGSEA. V was pared by 4 bases and J by 3 bases, with 7 bases between. These data come from a study of a mutant IDH1 vaccine in newly diagnosed glioma. Across the whole study: Before enrollment, patients got radiotherapy alone, temozolomide alone, or mostly the combination.

Data came from immunoSEQ multiplex PCR; TCRdb stores just in-frame clones and leaves some out. The sample carries 50,000 to 65,000 clones, 90% to 95% recorded once. Noted time point: week 11, during vaccination. Doses of 300 ug of mutant IDH1 20-mer peptide were given with topical imiquimod. The TCR sequence derives from a man aged 50 to 60 with glioma. The gene calls are TRBV29-1 and TRBJ2-1, with a possible D match to TRBD1 (5 bases). Source: PBMCs, taken from a glioma patient whose treatment included an IDH1 peptide vaccine. The CDR3 DNA reads as TGCAGCGTTGTAGGGGACTACAATGAGCAGTTCTTC. Residues: CSVVGDYNEQFF.